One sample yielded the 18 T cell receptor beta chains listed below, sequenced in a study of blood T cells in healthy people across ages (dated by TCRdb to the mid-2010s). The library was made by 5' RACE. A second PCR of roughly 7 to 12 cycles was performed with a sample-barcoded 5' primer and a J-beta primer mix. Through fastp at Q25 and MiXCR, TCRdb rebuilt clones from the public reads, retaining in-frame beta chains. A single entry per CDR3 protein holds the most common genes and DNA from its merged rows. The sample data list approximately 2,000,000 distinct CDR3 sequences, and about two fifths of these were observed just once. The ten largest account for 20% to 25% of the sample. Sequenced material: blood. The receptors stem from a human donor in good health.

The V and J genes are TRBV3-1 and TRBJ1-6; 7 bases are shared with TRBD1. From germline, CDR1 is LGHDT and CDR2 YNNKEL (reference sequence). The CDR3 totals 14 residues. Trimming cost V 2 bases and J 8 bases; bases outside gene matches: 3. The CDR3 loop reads CASSQFTGDSPLHF. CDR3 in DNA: TGTGCCAGCAGCCAATTTACAGGGGATTCACCCCTCCACTTT.

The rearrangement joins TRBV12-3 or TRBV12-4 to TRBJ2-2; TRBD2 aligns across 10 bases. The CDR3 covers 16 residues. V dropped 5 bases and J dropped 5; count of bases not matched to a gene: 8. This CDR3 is CASSPSSGSYTGELFF. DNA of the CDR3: TGTGCCAGCAGTCCATCTAGCGGGAGCTATACCGGGGAGCTGTTTTTT.

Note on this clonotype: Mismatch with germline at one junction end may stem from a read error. CDR3 loop: CSMGGVGDTQYF. For the CDR3, the DNA is TGCAGTATGGGAGGGGTAGGAGATACACAGTATTTT. J is TRBJ2-3 and V is TRBV29-1, with 7 bases aligning to TRBD2. CDR3 length: 12 residues. CDR1 is SQVTM, CDR2 ANQGSEA, per germline.

The chain's CDR3 is CASSPPNSGEEEAFF. CDR3 coding DNA: TGTGCCAGCTCACCACCAAACTCCGGGGAAGAAGAAGCTTTCTTT. This sequence joins TRBV18 and TRBJ1-1; D is unresolved. The CDR3 has 15 residues. From germline, CDR1 is KGHSH and CDR2 LQKENI. The germline V and J ends were trimmed by 0 bases and 8 bases, with 16 bases remaining between them. Full variable domain (missing parts from reference TRBV18 and TRBJ1-1): NAGVMQNPRHLVRRRGQEARLRCSPMKGHSHVYWYRQLPEEGLKFMVYLQKENIIDESGMPKERFSAEFPKEGPSILRIQQVVRGDSAAYFCASSPPNSGEEEAFFGQGTRLTVV.

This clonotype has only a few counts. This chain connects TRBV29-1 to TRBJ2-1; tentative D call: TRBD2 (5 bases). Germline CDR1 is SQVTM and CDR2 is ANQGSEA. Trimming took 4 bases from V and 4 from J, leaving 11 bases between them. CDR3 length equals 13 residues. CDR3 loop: CSVGSGSYNEQFF. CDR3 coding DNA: TGCAGCGTTGGTTCGGGGTCTTACAATGAGCAGTTCTTC.

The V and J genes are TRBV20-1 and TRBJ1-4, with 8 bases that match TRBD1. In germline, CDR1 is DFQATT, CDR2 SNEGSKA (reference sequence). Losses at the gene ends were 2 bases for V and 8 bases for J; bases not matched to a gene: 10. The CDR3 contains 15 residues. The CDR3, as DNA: TGCAGTGCTAGATCCGACAGGGGTCAAGTGGAAAAACTGTTTTTT. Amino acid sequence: CSARSDRGQVEKLFF.

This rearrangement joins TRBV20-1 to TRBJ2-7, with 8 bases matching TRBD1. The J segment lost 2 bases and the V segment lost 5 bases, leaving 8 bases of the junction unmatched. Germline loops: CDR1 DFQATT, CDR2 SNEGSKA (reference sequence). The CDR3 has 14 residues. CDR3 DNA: TGCAGTGCTCTTCCAGGGGGCCGGGCCTACGAGCAGTACTTC. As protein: CSALPGGRAYEQYF.

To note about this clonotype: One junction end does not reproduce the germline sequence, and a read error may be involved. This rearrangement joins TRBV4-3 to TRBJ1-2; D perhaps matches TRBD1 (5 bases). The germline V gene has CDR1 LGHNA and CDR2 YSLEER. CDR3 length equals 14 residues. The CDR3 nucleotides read TGCACCAGCAGCCAAGATCCGGGGGGTCACGGCTACACCTTC. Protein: CTSSQDPGGHGYTF.

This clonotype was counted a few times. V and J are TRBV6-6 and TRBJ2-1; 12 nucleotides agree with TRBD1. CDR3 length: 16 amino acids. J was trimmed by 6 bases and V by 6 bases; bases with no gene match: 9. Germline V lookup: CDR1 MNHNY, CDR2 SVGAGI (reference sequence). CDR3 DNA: TGTGCCAGCAGATTACTGGGACAGGGGGCTGTCAATGAGCAGTTCTTC. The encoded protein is CASRLLGQGAVNEQFF.

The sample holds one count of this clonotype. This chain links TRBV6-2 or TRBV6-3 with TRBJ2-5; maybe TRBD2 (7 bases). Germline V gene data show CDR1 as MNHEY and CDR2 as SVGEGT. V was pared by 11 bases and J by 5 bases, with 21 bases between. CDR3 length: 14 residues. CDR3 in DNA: TGTGCCGGCCGTCCGGGGGGCGTTGAGGAGACCCAGTACTTC. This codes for CAGRPGGVEETQYF.

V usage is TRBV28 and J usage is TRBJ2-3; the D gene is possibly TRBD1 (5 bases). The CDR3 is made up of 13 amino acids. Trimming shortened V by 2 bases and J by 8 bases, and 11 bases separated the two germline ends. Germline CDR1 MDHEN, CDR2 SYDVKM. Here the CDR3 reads CASSLQWQGTQYF. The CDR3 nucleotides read TGTGCCAGCAGTTTACAATGGCAGGGTACGCAGTATTTT.

The chain's CDR3 is CASTLRDANFYGYTF. The CDR3 bases are TGTGCCAGCACCCTTCGGGACGCGAATTTCTATGGCTACACCTTC. The chain employs TRBV7-2 and TRBJ1-2, with TRBD1 as a possible D gene (5 bases). Looked up from germline, CDR1 is SGHTA and CDR2 is FQGNSA. The CDR3 loop spans 15 amino acids. The V gene lost 7 bases and the J gene lost 4 bases, with 19 bases spanning the gap.

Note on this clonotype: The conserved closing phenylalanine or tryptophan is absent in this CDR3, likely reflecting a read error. The CDR3 region is CASSGAAIYNEQFC. CDR3 nucleotides: TGTGCCAGCAGTGGGGCAGCAATCTACAATGAGCAGTTCTGC. The V gene is TRBV28, the J gene TRBJ2-1; D possibly corresponds to TRBD1 (5 bases). Germline V gene data show CDR1 as MDHEN and CDR2 as SYDVKM. Trimming removed 5 bases at V and 3 bases at J, with 11 bases between. The CDR3 runs 14 residues.

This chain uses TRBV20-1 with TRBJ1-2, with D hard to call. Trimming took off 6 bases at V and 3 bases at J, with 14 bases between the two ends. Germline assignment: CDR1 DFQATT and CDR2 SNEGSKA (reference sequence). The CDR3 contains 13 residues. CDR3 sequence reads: CSARSPGDYGYTF. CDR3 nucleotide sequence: TGCAGTGCCCGATCACCCGGGGACTATGGCTACACCTTC.

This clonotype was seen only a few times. CDR3 DNA: TGTGCCATCAGTGTCGGGAGGAACTTGGGCACAGATACGCAGTATTTT. Translation gives CAISVGRNLGTDTQYF. This chain uses TRBV10-3 with TRBJ2-3; 7 bases fit TRBD2. This CDR3 region has 16 residues. The J segment lost 1 base and the V segment lost 4 bases, leaving 8 bases of the junction unmatched. Germline CDR1 ENHRY, CDR2 SYGVKD.

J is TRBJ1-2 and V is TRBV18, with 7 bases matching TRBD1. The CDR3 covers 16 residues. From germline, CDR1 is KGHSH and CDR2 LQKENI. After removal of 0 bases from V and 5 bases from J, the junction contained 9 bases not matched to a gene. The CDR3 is CASSPPGGQRVYGYTF. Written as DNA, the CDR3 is TGTGCCAGCTCACCACCTGGGGGACAGCGGGTTTATGGCTACACCTTC.

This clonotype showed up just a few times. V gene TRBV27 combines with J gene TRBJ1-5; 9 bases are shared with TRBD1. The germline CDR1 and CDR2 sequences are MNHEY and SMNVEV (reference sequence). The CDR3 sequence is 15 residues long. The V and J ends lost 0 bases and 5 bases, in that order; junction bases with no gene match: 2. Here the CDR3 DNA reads TGTGCCAGCAGTTTATCACAGGGGGCTCATCAGCCCCAGCATTTT. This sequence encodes CASSLSQGAHQPQHF.

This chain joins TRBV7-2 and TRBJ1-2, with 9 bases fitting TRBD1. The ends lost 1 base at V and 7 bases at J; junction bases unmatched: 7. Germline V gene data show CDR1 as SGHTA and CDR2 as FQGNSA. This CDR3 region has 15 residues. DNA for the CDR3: TGTGCCAGCAGCTTAGAAGGGACAGGGAGAGGTGGCTACACCTTC. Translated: CASSLEGTGRGGYTF.